What follows are 27 T cell receptor beta chains derived from one specimen sequenced in a study of T cell responses to AZD1222 COVID-19 vaccine. Here immunoSEQ multiplex PCR was the method, and the copy in TCRdb shows in-frame clones only, minus some. The repertoire holds over 85,000 clones, with roughly 84% as singletons. This sample comprised peripheral blood, obtained on day 0 of AZD1222 vaccination. These receptors were taken from an adult in good health.

The V call is TRBV7-2, the J call TRBJ2-5, with 8 nucleotides matching TRBD2. Per the germline V gene, CDR1 is SGHTA and CDR2 is FQGNSA. V gave up 5 bases and J gave up 5 bases; unmatched junction bases: 13. The CDR3 runs to 16 residues. CDR3 residues: CASSPTGTSQFETQYF. For the CDR3, the DNA is TGTGCCAGCAGCCCCACCGGGACTAGTCAGTTTGAGACCCAGTACTTC.

As for this clone: Other DNA sequences within the sample encode an identical CDR3. This rearrangement joins TRBV7-2 to TRBJ1-3; TRBD1 might be the D (6 bases). CDR3 size: 13 residues. Germline CDR1 SGHTA, CDR2 FQGNSA. Trimming left V 5 bases short and J 4 bases short, with 9 bases between. The CDR3 sequence is CASSPGVGNTIYF. CDR3 coding DNA: TGTGCCAGCAGCCCAGGGGTAGGAAACACCATATATTTT.

In DNA form, the CDR3 reads TGTGCCACCGGACTAGCGGGAGTCGATGAGCAGTTCTTC. Residues: CATGLAGVDEQFF. V usage is TRBV19 and J usage is TRBJ2-1, with TRBD2 matching 13 bases. This CDR3 is 13 amino acids long. The germline CDR1 and CDR2 sequences are LNHDA and SQIVND (reference sequence). Trimming at V came to 10 bases and at J to 8 bases, leaving 5 bases not matched to a gene. Filled out from reference TRBV19 and TRBJ2-1, the complete variable domain reads DGGITQSPKYLFRKEGQNVTLSCEQNLNHDAMYWYRQDPGQGLRLIYYSQIVNDFQKGDIAEGYSVSREKKESFPLTVTSAQKNPTAFYLCATGLAGVDEQFFGPGTRLTVL.

V and J are TRBV10-3 and TRBJ1-3; D not certain. This CDR3 region has 13 residues. The germline CDR1 and CDR2 sequences are ENHRY and SYGVKD. V gave up 11 bases and J gave up 0 bases, with 11 bases separating them. CDR3 nucleotide sequence: TGTGCCGGACGAGGGAGCTCTGGAAACACCATATATTTT. As protein: CAGRGSSGNTIYF.

V is TRBV3-1 (or the pseudogene TRBV3-2) and J is TRBJ1-6, with 7 bases identical to TRBD1. This CDR3 spans 14 amino acids. Losses at the gene ends were 3 bases for V and 8 bases for J; bases not matched to a gene: 4. Germline assignment: CDR1 LGHDT and CDR2 YNNKEL (reference sequence). The CDR3, as DNA: TGTGCCAGCAGCCATGCAGGGGGTTATTCACCCCTCCACTTT. It encodes CASSHAGGYSPLHF.

The chain combines TRBV5-1 with TRBJ1-3; D is perhaps TRBD1 (6 bases). Per the germline V gene, CDR1 is SGHRS and CDR2 is YFSETQ. The ends were cut back, 4 bases at V and 4 bases at J, with 18 bases in the middle. The CDR3 length is 16 residues. CDR3 DNA: TGCGCCAGCAGCCCCAACATGATACAGGGCGGAAACACCATATATTTT. Translating gives CASSPNMIQGGNTIYF.

The CDR3 region is CASSEYRDYGYTF. Written as DNA, the CDR3 is TGTGCCAGCAGTGAATACAGGGATTATGGCTACACCTTC. This chain links TRBV6-1 with TRBJ1-2, with a tentative D call TRBD1 (6 bases). CDR3 length: 13 amino acids. The germline gives CDR1 MNHNS, CDR2 SASEGT. Trimming pared 2 bases from V and 5 bases from J, leaving 9 bases between.

The chain joins TRBV20-1 to TRBJ2-3; D unclear. CDR3 length equals 11 residues. Deletions cut 5 bases from V and 6 bases from J, with 9 bases between. Germline loops: CDR1 DFQATT, CDR2 SNEGSKA (reference sequence). The chain's CDR3 is CSAPTPDTQYF. The CDR3 DNA reads TGCAGTGCTCCCACCCCTGATACGCAGTATTTT.

The rearrangement uses TRBV4-2 and TRBJ2-1, with a tentative D call TRBD2 (6 bases). V was clipped by 0 bases and J by 4 bases, with 13 bases between them. This CDR3 region has 16 residues. Germline values: CDR1 LGHNA, CDR2 YNFKEQ. This CDR3 reads CASSQDLGLQYNEQFF. CDR3 coding DNA: TGTGCCAGCAGCCAAGATCTGGGACTTCAATACAATGAGCAGTTCTTC.

The V and J genes are TRBV7-9 and TRBJ1-3, with D maybe TRBD1 (6 bases). This CDR3 spans 15 amino acids. Trimming took off 4 bases at V and 0 bases at J, with 10 bases between the two ends. Germline CDR1 reads SEHNR; CDR2 reads FQNEAQ (reference sequence). The CDR3: CASSSGQTSGNTIYF. The CDR3 DNA is TGTGCCAGCAGCTCCGGACAGACCTCTGGAAACACCATATATTTT.

J is TRBJ2-1 and V is TRBV7-2, with 7 bases aligning to TRBD1. V lost 1 base to trimming and J lost 7 bases; unmatched junction nucleotides: 7. Germline loops: CDR1 SGHTA, CDR2 FQGNSA. The CDR3 covers 15 residues. CDR3 DNA sequence: TGTGCCAGCAGCTTAGGCCTGGGACAGCGGAATGAGCAGTTCTTC. Translating gives CASSLGLGQRNEQFF.

The rearrangement joins TRBV5-1 to TRBJ2-7; TRBD1 matches 10 bases. CDR3 length: 15 residues. Trimming at V came to 0 bases and at J to 0 bases, leaving 0 bases not matched to a gene. Germline CDR1 reads SGHRS; CDR2 reads YFSETQ. The CDR3 here is CASSLGDRGSYEQYV. For the CDR3, the DNA is TGCGCCAGCAGCTTGGGGGACAGGGGCTCCTACGAGCAGTACGTC.

This rearrangement joins TRBV6-5 to TRBJ2-2; 7 bases map to TRBD1. Looked up from germline, CDR1 is MNHEY and CDR2 is SVGAGI. With V trimmed by 6 bases and J by 6 bases, 7 bases remained unmatched. The CDR3 covers 14 residues. The CDR3 spells CASRLPDRAGELFF. The DNA for the CDR3 is TGTGCCAGCAGGTTACCTGACAGGGCCGGGGAGCTGTTTTTT.

V gene TRBV3-1 (or the pseudogene TRBV3-2) combines with J gene TRBJ1-5, with unresolved D. CDR3 length: 14 residues. Trimming cost V 9 bases and J 0 bases, with 12 bases left between them. Germline V gene lookup returns CDR1 LGHDT and CDR2 YNNKEL (reference sequence). The CDR3 coding sequence is TGTGCCAGGGATCGTCTGAATAGCAATCAGCCCCAGCATTTT. Its translation: CARDRLNSNQPQHF.

The table lists this clone with a count of one. CDR3 DNA sequence: TGTGCCAGCCAGGGAGGGCCTTACACCGGGGAGCTGTTTTTT. Its translation is CASQGGPYTGELFF. J is TRBJ2-2 and V is TRBV6-5, with 7 bases fitting TRBD2. Germline trimming cut 8 bases from V and 3 bases from J; bases unmatched to any gene: 6. The CDR3 is 14 amino acids. The germline V gene has CDR1 MNHEY and CDR2 SVGAGI.

This clone was recorded a few times. The chain is built from TRBV19 and TRBJ2-2; D is undetermined. The germline V gene encodes CDR1 LNHDA and CDR2 SQIVND (reference sequence). The CDR3 spans 13 residues. Trimming took off 8 bases at V and 3 bases at J, with 10 bases between the two ends. The CDR3 sequence: CASRRADTGELFF. The CDR3 nucleotides read TGTGCCAGTCGTCGGGCGGACACCGGGGAGCTGTTTTTT.

V usage is TRBV2 and J usage is TRBJ1-1; perhaps TRBD1 as D (6 bases). V was shortened by 10 bases and J by 2 bases, with 14 bases between the two germline ends. This CDR3 comprises 13 residues. CDR1 SNHLY and CDR2 FYNNEI come from the germline V gene. CDR3 loop: CAISKDSNTEAFF. The DNA of the CDR3 is TGTGCCATCAGCAAGGACAGTAACACTGAAGCTTTCTTT.

The chain joins TRBV28 to TRBJ2-7, with TRBD1 matching 9 bases. V shed 4 bases and J 5 bases; nucleotides not matched to a gene: 9. Germline V gene sequence: CDR1 MDHEN, CDR2 SYDVKM. The CDR3 is 15 amino acids. CDR3 in amino acids: CASSSTGTGLHEQYV. The CDR3 DNA follows: TGTGCCAGCAGTTCCACCGGGACAGGGTTGCACGAGCAGTACGTC.

This clone has a handful of counts. The chain recombines TRBV5-5 with TRBJ1-5; D unclear. The germline V gene has CDR1 SGHKS and CDR2 YYEKEE (reference sequence). V lost 0 bases, J lost 10 bases, and 20 bases lay in between. The CDR3 has 16 amino acids. In DNA, the CDR3 is TGTGCCAGCAGCTTGGGGTCCGGGTACCCTAGTGATCCCCAGCATTTT. Amino acids: CASSLGSGYPSDPQHF.

This clone was counted a single time. The chain recombines TRBV6-2 or TRBV6-3 with TRBJ1-3; 7 nucleotides match TRBD1. The CDR3 extends over 14 amino acids. From germline, CDR1 is MNHEY and CDR2 SVGEGT. V shed 6 bases and J 8 bases; nucleotides not matched to a gene: 10. CDR3 region: CASSSGQRADTIYF. CDR3 DNA sequence: TGTGCCAGCAGCTCGGGACAGCGCGCGGACACCATATATTTT.

This chain links TRBV14 with TRBJ2-3; D is unresolved. The V gene lost 4 bases and the J gene lost 10 bases, with 9 bases spanning the gap. Germline CDR1 reads SGHDN; CDR2 reads FVKESK. This CDR3 is built from 11 residues. The CDR3 here is CASSPGRAQYF. Written as DNA, the CDR3 is TGTGCCAGCAGCCCCGGACGAGCGCAGTATTTT.

This chain uses TRBV11-3 with TRBJ2-2; 13 nucleotides match TRBD2. Trimming at V came to 5 bases and at J to 7 bases, leaving 7 bases not matched to a gene. The CDR3 has 16 residues. CDR1 and CDR2 (germline): SGHNT, YENEEA. CDR3 DNA sequence: TGTGCCAGCAGCAATGGACTAGCGGGAGTAGGCGGGGAGCTGTTTTTT. Protein: CASSNGLAGVGGELFF. Full variable domain (remainder filled in from reference TRBV11-3 and TRBJ2-2): EAGVVQSPRYKIIEKKQPVAFWCNPISGHNTLYWYLQNLGQGPELLIRYENEEAVDDSQLPKDRFSAERLKGVDSTLKIQPAELGDSAVYLCASSNGLAGVGGELFFGEGSRLTVL.

The rearrangement uses TRBV19 and TRBJ2-2; D unclear. The CDR3 sequence is 14 residues long. The V and J ends lost 5 bases and 1 base respectively, with 8 bases between them. Germline V lookup: CDR1 LNHDA, CDR2 SQIVND (reference sequence). The CDR3 DNA sequence: TGTGCCAGTAGTCGCCAGCAGAACACCGGGGAGCTGTTTTTT. Its translation: CASSRQQNTGELFF.

The chain's CDR3 is CASSSGTGRKYGYTF. CDR3 DNA sequence: TGTGCCAGCAGTTCCGGGACAGGGCGAAAGTATGGCTACACCTTC. This chain joins TRBV28 and TRBJ1-2; 9 bases match TRBD1. There are 15 residues in the CDR3. Looked up from germline, CDR1 is MDHEN and CDR2 is SYDVKM. J gave up 5 bases and V 4 bases, and 8 bases lay outside the gene matches.

The V and J genes are TRBV6-1 and TRBJ1-5; 8 positions match TRBD1. Trimming took 3 bases from V and 3 from J; bases not matched to a gene: 4. The CDR3 consists of 15 residues. From germline, CDR1 is MNHNS and CDR2 SASEGT. The CDR3 region is CASSESGGPNQPQHF. The CDR3 region has the DNA TGTGCCAGCAGTGAGTCAGGGGGCCCCAATCAGCCCCAGCATTTT.

J is TRBJ2-3 and V is TRBV4-3; TRBD2 agrees at 14 bases. CDR3 length: 17 amino acids. Germline-derived CDR1 and CDR2 are LGHNA and YSLEER. After removal of 4 bases from V and 2 bases from J, the junction contained 5 bases not matched to a gene. The CDR3 reads CASSRSGLAGDTDTQYF. CDR3 in DNA: TGCGCCAGCAGCCGATCGGGACTAGCGGGGGACACAGATACGCAGTATTTT.

The chain couples TRBV10-1 to TRBJ2-3, with TRBD1 as a possible D gene (6 bases). Germline CDR1 reads WNHNN; CDR2 reads SYGVQD (reference sequence). The CDR3 consists of 18 residues. V was pared by 3 bases and J by 0 bases, with 19 bases between. Here the CDR3 DNA reads TGCGCCAGCAGTGATTTATATACGGACAGACCTAGCACAGATACGCAGTATTTT. It translates to CASSDLYTDRPSTDTQYF.